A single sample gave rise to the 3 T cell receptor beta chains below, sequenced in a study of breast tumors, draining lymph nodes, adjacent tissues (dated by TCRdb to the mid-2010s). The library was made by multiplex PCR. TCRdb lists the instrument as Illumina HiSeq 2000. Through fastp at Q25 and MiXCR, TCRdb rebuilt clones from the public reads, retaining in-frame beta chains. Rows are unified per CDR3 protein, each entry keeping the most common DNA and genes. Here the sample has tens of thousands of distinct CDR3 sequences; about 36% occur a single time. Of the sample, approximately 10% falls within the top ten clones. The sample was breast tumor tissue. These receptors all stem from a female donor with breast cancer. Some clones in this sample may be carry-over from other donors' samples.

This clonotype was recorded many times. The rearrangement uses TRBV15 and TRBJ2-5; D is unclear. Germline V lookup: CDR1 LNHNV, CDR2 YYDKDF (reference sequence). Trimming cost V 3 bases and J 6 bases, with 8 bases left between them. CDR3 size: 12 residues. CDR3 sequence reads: CATSSILKTQYF. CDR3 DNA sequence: TGTGCCACCAGCAGCATATTGAAGACCCAGTACTTC.

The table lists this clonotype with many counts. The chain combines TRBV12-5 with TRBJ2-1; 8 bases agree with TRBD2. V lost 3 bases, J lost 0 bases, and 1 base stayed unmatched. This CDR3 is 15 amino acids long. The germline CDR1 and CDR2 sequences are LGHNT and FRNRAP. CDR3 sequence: CASGLSGSSYNEQFF. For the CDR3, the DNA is TGTGCTAGTGGTTTAAGCGGGAGCTCCTACAATGAGCAGTTCTTC.

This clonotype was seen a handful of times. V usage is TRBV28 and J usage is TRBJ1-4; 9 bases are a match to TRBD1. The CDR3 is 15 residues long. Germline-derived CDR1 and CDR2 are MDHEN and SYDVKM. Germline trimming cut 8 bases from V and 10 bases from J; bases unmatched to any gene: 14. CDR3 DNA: TGTGCCAGCGATAGGACAGGGGACCCTAGGGGAAAACTGTTTTTT. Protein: CASDRTGDPRGKLFF.